One sample yielded the 3 T cell receptor beta chains listed below, sequenced in a study of T-cell reconstitution after alpha-beta-depleted transplantation in children. Preparation of the TCRbeta library involved a method that used unique molecular identifiers. TCRdb ran MiXCR on the PCR reads and lists one entry per CDR3 protein. The sample records about 900,000 distinct CDR3 sequences, around 30% being singletons. The specimen comprised PBMCs, mostly from graft donor cells, sampled 360 days after TCRalphabeta/CD19-depleted stem cell transplant. Every receptor here comes from a boy under two years old who had a stem cell transplant for SCID, so the T cells may come from the graft donor.

This rearrangement joins TRBV12-3 or TRBV12-4 to TRBJ2-3; perhaps TRBD2 as D (5 bases). The V end lost 4 bases, the J end lost 0 bases, and 11 bases lay between the germline ends. This CDR3 region has 15 residues. CDR3 sequence (DNA): TGTGCCAGCAGTTGGACTTACAGTAGCACAGATACGCAGTATTTT. Encoded protein: CASSWTYSSTDTQYF.

This chain joins TRBV6-5 and TRBJ2-5, with D possibly being TRBD2 (5 bases). In germline, CDR1 is MNHEY, CDR2 SVGAGI. Between the trimmed V and J ends, which lost 0 bases and 1 base, there was a span of 12 bases. CDR3 length: 16 residues. CDR3 in amino acids: CASSYSPASLQETQYF. CDR3 in DNA: TGTGCCAGCAGTTACTCTCCGGCTAGCCTCCAAGAGACCCAGTACTTC.

The rearrangement uses TRBV7-8 and TRBJ2-3; D call uncertain. The germline V gene has CDR1 SGHVS and CDR2 FQNEAQ. V was pared by 7 bases and J by 3 bases, with 17 bases between. This CDR3 contains 15 residues. This chain's CDR3 is CASTGRGRRTDTQYF. CDR3 in DNA: TGTGCCAGCACCGGGCGCGGCCGAAGAACAGATACGCAGTATTTT.